Listed below are T cell receptor beta chains from one sample, sequenced in a study of technical replicates of blood from several donors. This table comes from immunoSEQ multiplex PCR, and its TCRdb copy is limited to in-frame clones, with some not included. The table records 74,000 or so clones, 90% to 98% of them present only once. What was sequenced was T cells isolated from PBMCs. All receptors derive from a human donor in good health. Both conserved end residues are part of each CDR3. Each record gives: D gene, V gene, CDR3 length, J gene, CDR3 DNA, CDR3 protein. D genes are given only for firm matches.

NA,TRBV28,10,TRBJ2-7,TGTGCCAGCAACGGCTACGAGCAGTACTTC,CASNGYEQYF
NA,TRBV29-1,14,TRBJ1-5,TGCAGCGCTACAACAGGGAAGCGCAATCAGCCCCAGCATTTT,CSATTGKRNQPQHF
NA,TRBV19,15,TRBJ1-5,TGTGCCAGTATTGGCGGAACCCCTTGGAGTCAGCCCCAGCATTTT,CASIGGTPWSQPQHF
NA,TRBV28,12,TRBJ2-1,TGTGCCAGCGGTACTAGCCTCAATGAGCAGTTCTTC,CASGTSLNEQFF
NA,TRBV5-1,14,TRBJ2-1,TGCGCCAGCAGCTTCGATAGCGAGCACAATGAGCAGTTCTTC,CASSFDSEHNEQFF
NA,TRBV30,14,TRBJ1-4,TGTGCCTGCAGGAATTGGGACTCAGGGGAAAAACTGTTTTTT,CACRNWDSGEKLFF
NA,TRBV6-5,14,TRBJ2-2,TGTGCCAGCAGCTTGAGCGGCAACACCGGGGAGCTGTTTTTT,CASSLSGNTGELFF
NA,TRBV6-5,12,TRBJ1-2,TGTGCCAGCAGTTCAGGGGTTAGCGGCTACACCTTC,CASSSGVSGYTF
NA,TRBV6-5,15,TRBJ2-2,TGTGCCAGCAGTTTTAGCGGAATTTTCACCGGGGAGCTGTTTTTT,CASSFSGIFTGELFF
NA,TRBV6-1,12,TRBJ1-2,TGTGCCAGCAGTGAAGTTCTAAATGGCTACACCTTC,CASSEVLNGYTF